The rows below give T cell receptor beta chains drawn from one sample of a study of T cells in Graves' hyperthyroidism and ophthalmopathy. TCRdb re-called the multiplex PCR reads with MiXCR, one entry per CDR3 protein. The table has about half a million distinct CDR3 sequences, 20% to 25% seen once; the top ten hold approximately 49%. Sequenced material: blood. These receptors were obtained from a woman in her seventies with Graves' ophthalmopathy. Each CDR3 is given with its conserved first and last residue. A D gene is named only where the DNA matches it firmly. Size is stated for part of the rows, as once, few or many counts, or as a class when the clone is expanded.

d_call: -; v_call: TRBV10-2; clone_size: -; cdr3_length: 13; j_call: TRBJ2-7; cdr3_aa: CASISGNSYEQHF; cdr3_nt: TGCGCCAGCATTTCGGGGAACTCCTACGAGCAGCACTTC
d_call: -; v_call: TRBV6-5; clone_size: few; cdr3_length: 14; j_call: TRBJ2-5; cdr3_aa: CASSYSYRLETQYF; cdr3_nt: TGTGCCAGCAGTTACTCGTACAGGTTGGAGACCCAGTACTTC
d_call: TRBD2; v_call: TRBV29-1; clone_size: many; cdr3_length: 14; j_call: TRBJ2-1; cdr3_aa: CSAGPGGGYNEQFF; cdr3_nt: TGCAGCGCCGGGCCGGGAGGCGGTTACAATGAGCAGTTCTTC
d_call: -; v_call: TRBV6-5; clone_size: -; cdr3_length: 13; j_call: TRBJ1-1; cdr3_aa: CASSFSHGTEAFF; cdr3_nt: TGTGCCAGCAGTTTCTCTCACGGGACTGAAGCTTTCTTT
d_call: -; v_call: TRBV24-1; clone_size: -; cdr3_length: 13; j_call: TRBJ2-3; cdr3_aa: CATSETVRNTQYF; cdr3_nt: TGTGCCACCAGTGAGACAGTCAGAAATACGCAGTATTTT
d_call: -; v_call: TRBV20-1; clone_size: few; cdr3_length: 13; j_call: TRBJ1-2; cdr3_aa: CSARVISFYGYTF; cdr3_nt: TGCAGTGCTAGAGTTATTAGCTTCTATGGCTACACCTTC
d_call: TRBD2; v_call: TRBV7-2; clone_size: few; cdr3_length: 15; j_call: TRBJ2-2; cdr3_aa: CASSRGTSGSRELFF; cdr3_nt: TGTGCCAGCAGCCGCGGGACTAGCGGGTCGAGGGAGCTGTTTTTT
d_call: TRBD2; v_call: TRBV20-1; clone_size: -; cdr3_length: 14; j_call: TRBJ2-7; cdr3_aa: CSARLAGYSYEQYF; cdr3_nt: TGCAGTGCCCGTCTAGCGGGGTACTCCTACGAGCAGTACTTC
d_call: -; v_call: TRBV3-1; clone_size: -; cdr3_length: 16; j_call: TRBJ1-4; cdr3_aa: CASSQSPTGTNEKLFF; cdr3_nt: TGTGCCAGCAGCCAATCCCCGACAGGAACTAATGAAAAACTGTTTTTT
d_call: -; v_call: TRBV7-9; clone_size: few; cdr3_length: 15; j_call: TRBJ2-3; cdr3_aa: CASSLNPGRTDTQYF; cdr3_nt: TGTGCCAGCAGCTTAAACCCTGGCCGTACAGATACGCAGTATTTT
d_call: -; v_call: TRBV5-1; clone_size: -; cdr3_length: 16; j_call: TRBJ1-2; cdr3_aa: CASSLALDKSNYGYTF; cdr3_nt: TGCGCCAGCAGCTTGGCCTTGGACAAATCTAACTATGGCTACACCTTC
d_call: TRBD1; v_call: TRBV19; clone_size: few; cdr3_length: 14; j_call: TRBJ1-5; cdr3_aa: CASNPTGGNQPQHF; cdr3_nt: TGTGCCAGTAATCCGACAGGGGGCAATCAGCCCCAGCATTTT
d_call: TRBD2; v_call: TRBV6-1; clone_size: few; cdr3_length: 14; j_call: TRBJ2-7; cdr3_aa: CASTAETSGYEQYF; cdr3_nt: TGTGCCAGCACGGCAGAGACTAGCGGTTACGAGCAGTACTTC
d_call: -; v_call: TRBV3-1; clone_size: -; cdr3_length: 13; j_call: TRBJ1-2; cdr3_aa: CASSQKGGRGYTF; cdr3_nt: TGTGCCAGCAGCCAAAAGGGGGGCAGGGGCTACACCTTC
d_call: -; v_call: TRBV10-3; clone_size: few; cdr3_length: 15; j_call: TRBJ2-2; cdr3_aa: CATPAGGLNTGELFF; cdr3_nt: TGTGCCACGCCAGCCGGCGGATTGAACACCGGGGAGCTGTTTTTT
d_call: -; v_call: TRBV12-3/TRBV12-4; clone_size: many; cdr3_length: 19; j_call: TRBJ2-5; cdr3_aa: CASSLAPSSSRLTKETQYF; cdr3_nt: TGTGCCAGCAGTTTAGCCCCCTCTTCCTCACGACTTACCAAAGAGACCCAGTACTTC
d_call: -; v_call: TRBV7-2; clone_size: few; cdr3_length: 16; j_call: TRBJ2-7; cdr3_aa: CASKLGAGEFSYEQYF; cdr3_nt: TGTGCCAGCAAACTGGGGGCGGGGGAGTTCTCCTACGAGCAGTACTTC
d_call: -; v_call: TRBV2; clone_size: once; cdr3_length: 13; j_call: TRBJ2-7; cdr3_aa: CATSPRVFSEQYF; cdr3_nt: TGTGCCACATCGCCCAGGGTTTTTAGCGAGCAGTACTTC
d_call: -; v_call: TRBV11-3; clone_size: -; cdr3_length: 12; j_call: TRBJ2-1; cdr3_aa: CASSSTYDEQFF; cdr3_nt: TGTGCCAGCAGCTCAACGTACGATGAGCAGTTCTTC
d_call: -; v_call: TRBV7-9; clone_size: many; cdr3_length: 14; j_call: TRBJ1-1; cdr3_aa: CASSGTAMNTEAFF; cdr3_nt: TGTGCCAGCAGCGGGACGGCGATGAACACTGAAGCTTTCTTT
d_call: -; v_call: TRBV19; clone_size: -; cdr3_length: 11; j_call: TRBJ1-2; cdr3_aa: CASKRDYGYTF; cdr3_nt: TGTGCCAGTAAGCGGGATTATGGCTACACCTTC
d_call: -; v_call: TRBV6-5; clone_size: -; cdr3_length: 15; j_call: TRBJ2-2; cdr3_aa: CASSYSQLGTGEPFF; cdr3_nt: TGTGCCAGCAGTTACTCTCAACTGGGGACCGGGGAGCCGTTTTTT